Listed here are 26 T cell receptor beta chains from one sample, sequenced in a study of cytomegalovirus exposure and HLA in healthy donors. 60 Vbeta and 13 Jbeta primers were used in PCR. Using immunoSEQ multiplex PCR, the repertoire was profiled, and TCRdb retains in-frame clones only, with some absent. The sample lists some 200,000 clones; approximately 82% were seen once. Sample: PBMCs. The receptors were gathered from a woman in her forties in good health and CMV-seronegative.

This clone was picked up one time. The CDR3 reads CASRTGRGTEAFF. CDR3 in DNA: TGTGCCAGTAGAACAGGGAGGGGGACTGAAGCTTTCTTT. This chain uses TRBV19 with TRBJ1-1, with D tentatively TRBD1 (6 bases). V lost 6 bases to trimming and J lost 5 bases, with 13 bases between them. The CDR3 contains 13 residues. Germline V CDR1 and CDR2: LNHDA, SQIVND (reference sequence).

The chain links TRBV7-3 to TRBJ2-2; TRBD2 aligns across 13 bases. Germline-derived CDR1 and CDR2 are SGHTA and FQGTGA. The CDR3 runs 18 residues. Germline trimming cut 5 bases from V and 4 bases from J; bases unmatched to any gene: 10. The CDR3 loop is CASSPYSGTSGVTGELFF. The CDR3 nucleotides are TGTGCCAGCAGCCCATACTCCGGGACTAGCGGGGTCACCGGGGAGCTGTTTTTT.

This chain joins TRBV14 and TRBJ1-2; 10 nucleotides match TRBD1. There are 17 residues in the CDR3. Germline assignment: CDR1 SGHDN and CDR2 FVKESK. V lost 4 bases, J lost 4 bases, and 12 bases stayed unmatched. CDR3 region: CASSRNRDRGFPYGYTF. In nucleotides, the CDR3 is TGTGCCAGCAGCCGAAATCGGGACAGGGGATTCCCCTATGGCTACACCTTC.

The V gene is TRBV28, the J gene TRBJ2-5, with 12 nucleotides matching TRBD2. The V and J ends lost 6 bases and 4 bases, in that order; junction bases with no gene match: 6. Germline loops: CDR1 MDHEN, CDR2 SYDVKM. The CDR3 runs 15 residues. CDR3 in DNA: TGTGCCAGCAGCTACCTAGCGGGGGGGACAGAGACCCAGTACTTC. This gives the protein CASSYLAGGTETQYF.

Written as DNA, the CDR3 is TGTGCCAGCAGGGCCAGGGGCCCTTCGAACACCGGGGAGCTGTTTTTT. Protein: CASRARGPSNTGELFF. V and J are TRBV25-1 and TRBJ2-2, with D perhaps matching TRBD1 (6 bases). The CDR3 runs 16 residues. Per the germline V gene, CDR1 is MGHDK and CDR2 is SYGVNS. The ends were cut back, 6 bases at V and 0 bases at J, with 14 bases in the middle.

V is TRBV6-1 and J is TRBJ2-2; D gene uncertain. V was shortened by 7 bases and J by 6 bases, with 15 bases between the two germline ends. The CDR3 is 14 residues long. CDR1 MNHNS and CDR2 SASEGT come from the germline V gene. The CDR3 sequence: CASTSSFNSGELFF. Written as DNA, the CDR3 is TGTGCCAGCACCTCGAGCTTTAATTCCGGGGAGCTGTTTTTT.

For the CDR3, the DNA is TGCGCCAGCAGCGGACAGGGGGTCCAAGAGACCCAGTACTTC. Encoded protein: CASSGQGVQETQYF. The J gene is TRBJ2-5, the V gene TRBV5-1; TRBD1 matches at 10 bases. From germline, CDR1 is SGHRS and CDR2 YFSETQ. Trimming removed 4 bases from V and 1 base from J; junction bases left unmatched: 1. This CDR3 contains 14 residues.

The V gene is TRBV7-9, the J gene TRBJ2-1; 8 positions agree with TRBD1. Germline V lookup: CDR1 SEHNR, CDR2 FQNEAQ (reference sequence). Trimming at V came to 5 bases and at J to 4 bases, leaving 4 bases not matched to a gene. The CDR3 sequence is 14 residues long. Here the CDR3 DNA reads TGTGCCAGCAGCGCCCGGGACAGGTACAATGAGCAGTTCTTC. Translating gives CASSARDRYNEQFF.

The CDR3 bases are TGTGCCAGCAGTCGGGACCGGGGGAACTACAATGAGCAGTTCTTC. Its translation is CASSRDRGNYNEQFF. The chain has TRBV5-4 and TRBJ2-1, with D possibly matching TRBD2 (6 bases). Trimming took off 5 bases at V and 3 bases at J, with 15 bases between the two ends. The CDR3 totals 15 residues. From germline, CDR1 is SGHNT and CDR2 YYREEE (reference sequence).

The V call is TRBV6-6, the J call TRBJ2-3; TRBD2 matches 9 bases. Unmatched junction bases numbered 3, after V lost 7 bases and J lost 1 base. The length of the CDR3 is 14 residues. CDR1 MNHNY and CDR2 SVGAGI come from the germline V gene (reference sequence). CDR3 in amino acids: CASTWTSGTDTQYF. As DNA, the CDR3 is TGTGCCAGCACCTGGACTAGCGGCACAGATACGCAGTATTTT.

The gene calls are TRBV19 and TRBJ1-4; D is undetermined. There are 13 residues in the CDR3. Per germline, CDR1 LNHDA and CDR2 SQIVND (reference sequence). V lost 5 bases, J lost 7 bases, and 11 bases lay in between. The CDR3 sequence: CASSPTRFEKLFF. The CDR3, as DNA: TGTGCCAGTAGTCCTACCCGATTTGAAAAACTGTTTTTT. Supplemented by reference TRBV19 and TRBJ1-4, the full variable domain reads DGGITQSPKYLFRKEGQNVTLSCEQNLNHDAMYWYRQDPGQGLRLIYYSQIVNDFQKGDIAEGYSVSREKKESFPLTVTSAQKNPTAFYLCASSPTRFEKLFFGSGTQLSVL.

A remark on this clone: A read error may account for a junction end that differs from germline. CDR3 sequence reads: CASSAGTSGGTDTQYF. The DNA of the CDR3 is TGTGCTAGCAGCGCCGGGACTAGCGGGGGCACAGATACGCAGTATTTT. The chain carries TRBV7-7 and TRBJ2-3; 13 bases are a match to TRBD2. CDR1 SSHAT and CDR2 FNYEAQ come from the germline V gene (reference sequence). The CDR3 spans 16 residues.

CDR3 sequence reads: CASSQVDLLAGGRADTQYF. The CDR3 DNA reads as TGTGCCAGCAGCCAAGTAGACCTTTTAGCGGGGGGGCGGGCAGATACGCAGTATTTT. The chain carries TRBV4-2 and TRBJ2-3; 11 bases map to TRBD2. Germline trimming cut 1 base from V and 4 bases from J; bases unmatched to any gene: 13. CDR1 and CDR2 from the germline V gene are LGHNA and YNFKEQ. The CDR3 spans 19 residues.

The chain uses TRBV6-6 and TRBJ1-2; no clear D. Germline CDR1 MNHNY, CDR2 SVGAGI (reference sequence). This CDR3 has 15 residues. Trimming cost V 2 bases and J 4 bases, with 14 bases left between them. CDR3 loop: CASSYGWEAAYGYTF. The CDR3 coding sequence is TGTGCCAGCAGTTACGGCTGGGAGGCAGCCTATGGCTACACCTTC.

The rearrangement links TRBV7-9 to TRBJ2-2; TRBD1 agrees at 7 bases. This CDR3 has 15 residues. V shed 5 bases and J 3 bases; nucleotides not matched to a gene: 6. Per germline, CDR1 SEHNR and CDR2 FQNEAQ (reference sequence). CDR3 in DNA: TGTGCCAGCAGCCTGGGGACAGTGCACACCGGGGAGCTGTTTTTT. It translates to CASSLGTVHTGELFF.

This chain uses TRBV5-1 with TRBJ1-4, with TRBD1 identical over 8 bases. V shed 5 bases, J shed 4 bases, and the junction held 7 bases outside the gene matches. The CDR3 extends over 15 amino acids. In germline, CDR1 is SGHRS, CDR2 YFSETQ. Here the CDR3 DNA reads TGCGCCAGCAGGACAGGGGACGCCGTTAATGAAAAACTGTTTTTT. Amino acid sequence: CASRTGDAVNEKLFF.

The V call is TRBV19, the J call TRBJ1-6, with 7 bases matching TRBD1. CDR1 LNHDA and CDR2 SQIVND come from the germline V gene (reference sequence). The CDR3 consists of 16 residues. J gave up 5 bases and V 6 bases, and 10 bases lay outside the gene matches. DNA for the CDR3: TGTGCCAGTAGCCTTCGGACCGGGACAGATAATTCACCCCTCCACTTT. Its translation is CASSLRTGTDNSPLHF.

The CDR3 reads CASSETLGAGYGNTIYF. As DNA, the CDR3 is TGTGCCAGCAGTGAAACCCTGGGGGCAGGTTATGGAAACACCATATATTTT. This chain links TRBV6-1 with TRBJ1-3, with a weak D call TRBD1 (6 bases). V dropped 2 bases and J dropped 3 bases, with 17 bases sitting between them. The germline CDR1 and CDR2 sequences are MNHNS and SASEGT. The CDR3 has 17 residues.

About this clone itself: At the DNA level, this CDR3 is encoded by other sequences in the same sample as well. The CDR3 DNA follows: TGTGCCAGCAGCGCCGGACTAGCGGGATACGAGCAGTACTTC. It encodes CASSAGLAGYEQYF. The chain joins TRBV9 to TRBJ2-7; 12 bases align to TRBD2. V shed 3 bases and J 4 bases; nucleotides not matched to a gene: 2. The V gene's germline CDR1 is SGDLS and CDR2 YYNGEE. The CDR3 has 14 residues.

In its sample, this clone was seen once. The chain recombines TRBV19 with TRBJ1-5; 11 nucleotides agree with TRBD1. V was pared by 7 bases and J by 4 bases, with 3 bases of the junction left unmatched. Per the germline V gene, CDR1 is LNHDA and CDR2 is SQIVND (reference sequence). This CDR3 region has 14 residues. CDR3 amino acids: CASTGQGVNQPQHF. CDR3 coding DNA: TGTGCCAGTACGGGACAGGGGGTAAATCAGCCCCAGCATTTT. Full variable domain (missing parts from reference TRBV19 and TRBJ1-5): DGGITQSPKYLFRKEGQNVTLSCEQNLNHDAMYWYRQDPGQGLRLIYYSQIVNDFQKGDIAEGYSVSREKKESFPLTVTSAQKNPTAFYLCASTGQGVNQPQHFGDGTRLSIL.

This chain uses TRBV9 with TRBJ1-2; D ambiguous. V was shortened by 0 bases and J by 1 base, with 13 bases between the two germline ends. This CDR3 comprises 16 residues. Germline V lookup: CDR1 SGDLS, CDR2 YYNGEE. The CDR3: CASSVDHGGDNYGYTF. The CDR3 nucleotides read TGTGCCAGCAGCGTAGACCATGGCGGGGATAACTATGGCTACACCTTC.

The genes are TRBV5-1 and TRBJ2-1; 10 positions match TRBD2. Unmatched junction bases numbered 1, after V lost 3 bases and J lost 4 bases. In germline, CDR1 is SGHRS, CDR2 YFSETQ. CDR3 length equals 14 residues. The CDR3 spells CASSYSGGYNEQFF. CDR3 bases: TGCGCCAGCAGCTATAGCGGGGGGTACAATGAGCAGTTCTTC.

The V gene is TRBV5-1, the J gene TRBJ1-1; D remains unclear. The CDR3 runs to 14 residues. From germline, CDR1 is SGHRS and CDR2 YFSETQ. Trimming removed 3 bases at V and 0 bases at J, with 9 bases between. CDR3 in amino acids: CASSWAGMNTEAFF. CDR3 nucleotide sequence: TGCGCCAGCAGCTGGGCGGGGATGAACACTGAAGCTTTCTTT.

The V gene is TRBV2, the J gene TRBJ1-6; D may be TRBD1 (5 bases). The CDR3 spans 14 residues. Trimming removed 4 bases at V and 13 bases at J, with 17 bases between. Germline V CDR1 and CDR2: SNHLY, FYNNEI. DNA for the CDR3: TGTGCCAGCAGTGTGGGAGGGACCTATGTCCCCCTCCACTTT. It encodes CASSVGGTYVPLHF.

The V and J genes are TRBV30 and TRBJ2-7; 9 bases align to TRBD1. Germline CDR1 is GTSNPN and CDR2 is SVGIG (reference sequence). V gave up 4 bases and J gave up 4 bases; unmatched junction bases: 5. This CDR3 contains 13 residues. The CDR3 reads CAWTPGQGYEQYF. CDR3 nucleotides: TGTGCCTGGACCCCGGGACAGGGATACGAGCAGTACTTC. Supplemented by reference TRBV30 and TRBJ2-7, the full variable domain reads SQTIHQWPATLVQPVGSPLSLECTVEGTSNPNLYWYRQAAGRGLQLLFYSVGIGQISSEVPQNLSASRPQDRQFILSSKKLLLSDSGFYLCAWTPGQGYEQYFGPGTRLTVT.

V usage is TRBV30 and J usage is TRBJ1-5; tentative D call: TRBD1 (6 bases). Germline V gives CDR1 GTSNPN, CDR2 SVGIG (reference sequence). This CDR3 has 14 residues. V was clipped by 4 bases and J by 4 bases, with 14 bases between them. The DNA for the CDR3 is TGTGCCTGGAACGAGGGGCAGGGGAATCAGCCCCAGCATTTT. Translating gives CAWNEGQGNQPQHF.